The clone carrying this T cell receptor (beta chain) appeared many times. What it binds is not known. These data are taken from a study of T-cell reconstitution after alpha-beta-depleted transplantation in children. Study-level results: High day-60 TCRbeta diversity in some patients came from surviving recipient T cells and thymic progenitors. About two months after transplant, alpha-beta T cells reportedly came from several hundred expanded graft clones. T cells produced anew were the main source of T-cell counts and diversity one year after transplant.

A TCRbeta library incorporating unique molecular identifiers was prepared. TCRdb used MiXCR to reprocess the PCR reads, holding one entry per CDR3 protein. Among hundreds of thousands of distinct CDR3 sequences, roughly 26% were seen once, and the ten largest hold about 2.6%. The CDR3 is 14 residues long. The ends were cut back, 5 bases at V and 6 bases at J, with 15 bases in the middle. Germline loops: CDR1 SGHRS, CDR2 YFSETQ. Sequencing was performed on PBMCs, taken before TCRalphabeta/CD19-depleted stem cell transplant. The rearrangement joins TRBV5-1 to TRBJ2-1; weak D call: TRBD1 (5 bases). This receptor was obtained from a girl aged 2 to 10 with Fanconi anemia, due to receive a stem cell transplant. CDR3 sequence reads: CASRWYPQGNEQFF. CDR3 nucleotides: TGCGCCAGCAGGTGGTACCCGCAGGGCAATGAGCAGTTCTTC. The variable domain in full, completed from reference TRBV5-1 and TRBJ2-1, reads KAGVTQTPRYLIKTRGQQVTLSCSPISGHRSVSWYQQTPGQGLQFLFEYFSETQRNKGNFPGRFSGRQFSNSRSEMNVSTLELGDSALYLCASRWYPQGNEQFFGPGTRLTVL.